Described below is a single T cell receptor beta chain sequence and its context. Its matching antigen is unknown. CDR1 is MDHEN and CDR2 is SYDVKM in the germline V gene. The CDR3 sequence is 14 residues long. With V trimmed by 8 bases and J by 6 bases, 11 bases remained unmatched. The data derive from a study of siplizumab effects on memory and regulatory T cells. Whole-study findings and limits: In the presence of siplizumab, alloreactive sequences traceable to unstimulated CD4+ memory cells were significantly reduced.

Only in-frame clones appear in the TCRdb table, and some are missing; sequencing was by immunoSEQ multiplex PCR. The sample holds 50,000 to 70,000 clones, approximately 97% seen once. This chain uses TRBV28 with TRBJ2-7; TRBD1 matches at 9 bases. Sequenced: naive CD8+ T cells sorted from blood. This receptor was obtained from a human donor in good health. CDR3: CASSKHRGLGEQYF. The CDR3 DNA reads as TGTGCCAGCTCGAAACACAGGGGGCTGGGCGAGCAGTACTTC.